The T cell receptor (beta chain) under discussion was sequenced for a study of T cell repertoires in cytomegalovirus infection. This CDR3 has 15 residues. The V and J ends lost 8 bases and 5 bases, in that order; junction bases with no gene match: 15. Germline V gene lookup returns CDR1 SGHRS and CDR2 YFSETQ. With regard to this clonotype: Its antigen is currently unknown.

TCRdb fed the reads into MiXCR, producing one record per CDR3 protein. The repertoire holds roughly 920,000 distinct CDR3 sequences, with around 29% as singletons. The input for sequencing was cultured CD8+ T cells from PBMCs, taken from culture after CMV antigen stimulation. The rearrangement links TRBV5-1 to TRBJ2-5, with 7 bases that match TRBD1. The receptor was isolated from a human donor in good health (CMV status not recorded). Some clones in this sample may be carry-over from other donors' samples. The DNA of the CDR3 is TGCGCCAGTCACCCTTCAGGGGGTTCGAGGGAGACCCAGTACTTC. Translating gives CASHPSGGSRETQYF.